This TCR beta chain originates from a study of naive and memory T cell subsets. For this clonotype: Its matching antigen is unknown.

Two oligonucleotides, mixed equimolar, formed the beta constant-region primer covering TRBC1 and TRBC2. Nested alpha and beta constant-region primers with the SP2 primer drove four PCR rounds on ligated cDNA. MiXCR, run by TCRdb on the UMI-ligation and nested PCR reads, gives a single entry per CDR3 protein. This sample yields around 93,000 distinct CDR3 sequences, of which over 9% are seen a single time; around 0.13% belongs to the top ten. Trimming shortened V by 2 bases and J by 1 base, and 8 bases separated the two germline ends. This CDR3 spans 14 amino acids. The germline CDR1 and CDR2 sequences are MDHEN and SYDVKM. Findings of the study overall: Possibly reflecting memory cells re-expressing CD45RA, a few larger clonotypes occurred in naive repertoires, especially CD8. Diversity fell and Gini index rose from naive through CM, EM, EMRA.

The source material was naive CD4+ T cells from blood. The chain employs TRBV28 and TRBJ1-1, with D uncertain. This receptor was taken from a human donor in good health. CDR3 bases: TGTGCCAGCAGTTTAGGACGGCGGAACACTGAAGCTTTCTTT. It codes for CASSLGRRNTEAFF.